The entry below describes one T cell receptor (beta chain). This entry is derived from a study of blood T cell repertoires in COVID-19. Across the whole study: Samples representing acute and convalescent COVID-19 were sourced from the United States, Italy and Spain. PBMCs, B-cell-depleted T cells, or T cells provided the cDNA or gDNA that made up the material.

As processed by the authors: The assay estimated nucleated cells by amplifying reference gene primers. Sequencing was performed with immunoSEQ multiplex PCR; in TCRdb, only in-frame clones are kept and a portion is missing. That table supplies the V and J calls and clone size; D and trimming were determined from the DNA. The top ten clones hold approximately 10% of a sample with about 86,000 clones, around four fifths of them seen once. With 6 bases removed from V and 3 bases from J, the gap between germline ends came to 11 bases. This CDR3 spans 13 amino acids. Germline V lookup: CDR1 MNHEY, CDR2 SVGAGI.

The source material was peripheral blood. V gene TRBV6-5 combines with J gene TRBJ1-1; D is unclear. The sequence was collected from a man between 65 and 85 years old with acute or convalescent COVID-19. The CDR3 region has the DNA TGTGCCAGCAGCCCGCCAGAGGACACTGAAGCTTTCTTT. Translating it yields CASSPPEDTEAFF.